This passage covers 7 T cell receptor beta chains from one sample sequenced in a study of cytomegalovirus exposure and HLA in healthy donors. Researchers ran the PCR with 60 Vbeta and 13 Jbeta primers. Only in-frame clones appear in the TCRdb table, and some are missing; sequencing was by immunoSEQ multiplex PCR. The data contain around 130,000 clones, roughly 62% of them singletons. The sample taken for sequencing was PBMCs. Receptors originate from a male donor in good health and CMV-seronegative.

The chain carries TRBV5-1 and TRBJ1-1; weak D call: TRBD1 (6 bases). The length of the CDR3 is 15 residues. V was shortened by 7 bases and J by 5 bases, with 21 bases between the two germline ends. CDR1 SGHRS and CDR2 YFSETQ come from the germline V gene. The DNA for the CDR3 is TGCGCCAGCCGCCGCTGGGCAGGGGATAAAACTGAAGCTTTCTTT. It translates to CASRRWAGDKTEAFF.

The chain is built from TRBV10-3 and TRBJ1-2; TRBD1 matches 9 bases. Unmatched junction bases numbered 7, after V lost 4 bases and J lost 7 bases. CDR1 and CDR2 (germline): ENHRY, SYGVKD. This CDR3 region has 14 residues. Here the CDR3 DNA reads TGTGCCATCAGTGGGACAGGGGACACCCCTGGCTACACCTTC. The encoded protein is CAISGTGDTPGYTF.

This chain joins TRBV6-4 and TRBJ2-7; possibly TRBD2 for D (5 bases). The length of the CDR3 is 16 residues. Germline V gene data show CDR1 as MRHNA and CDR2 as SNTAGT. Trimming cost V 2 bases and J 3 bases, with 17 bases left between them. The CDR3 DNA is TGTGCCAGCAGTGACGGGGAGCCCGACCGTTTCTACGAGCAGTACTTC. Protein: CASSDGEPDRFYEQYF.

In DNA, the CDR3 is TGTGCCAGCAGCTTGGAGGCAGGGCGGGCCAAAAACATTCAGTACTTC. Translated, it gives CASSLEAGRAKNIQYF. The rearrangement joins TRBV5-4 to TRBJ2-4, with D possibly matching TRBD1 (5 bases). The CDR3 covers 16 residues. Germline CDR1 reads SGHNT; CDR2 reads YYREEE (reference sequence). The V end lost 0 bases, the J end lost 1 base, and 11 bases lay between the germline ends.

The chain has TRBV14 and TRBJ2-3; maybe TRBD1 (6 bases). Trimming shortened V by 5 bases and J by 1 base, and 13 bases separated the two germline ends. The germline V gene has CDR1 SGHDN and CDR2 FVKESK. The CDR3 totals 15 residues. DNA of the CDR3: TGTGCCAGCAGCTTCTCACAGGGACGCACAGATACGCAGTATTTT. It yields the protein CASSFSQGRTDTQYF.

This chain links TRBV7-9 with TRBJ1-6, with a possible D match to TRBD1 (5 bases). CDR1 is SEHNR, CDR2 FQNEAQ, per germline (reference sequence). V lost 6 bases and J lost 8, with 11 bases in between. The CDR3 extends over 13 amino acids. This chain's CDR3 is CASSAGRDSPLHF. The DNA of the CDR3 is TGTGCCAGCAGTGCAGGCAGGGATTCACCCCTCCACTTT.

The J gene is TRBJ1-6, the V gene TRBV11-2; maybe TRBD1 (6 bases). The CDR3 spans 17 residues. V gave up 3 bases and J gave up 7 bases, with 19 bases separating them. Germline lookup yields CDR1 SGHAT and CDR2 FQNNGV. CDR3 amino acids: CASSFLGIGGANSPLHF. The CDR3, as DNA: TGTGCCAGCAGCTTCTTGGGTATTGGGGGGGCGAATTCACCCCTCCACTTT.